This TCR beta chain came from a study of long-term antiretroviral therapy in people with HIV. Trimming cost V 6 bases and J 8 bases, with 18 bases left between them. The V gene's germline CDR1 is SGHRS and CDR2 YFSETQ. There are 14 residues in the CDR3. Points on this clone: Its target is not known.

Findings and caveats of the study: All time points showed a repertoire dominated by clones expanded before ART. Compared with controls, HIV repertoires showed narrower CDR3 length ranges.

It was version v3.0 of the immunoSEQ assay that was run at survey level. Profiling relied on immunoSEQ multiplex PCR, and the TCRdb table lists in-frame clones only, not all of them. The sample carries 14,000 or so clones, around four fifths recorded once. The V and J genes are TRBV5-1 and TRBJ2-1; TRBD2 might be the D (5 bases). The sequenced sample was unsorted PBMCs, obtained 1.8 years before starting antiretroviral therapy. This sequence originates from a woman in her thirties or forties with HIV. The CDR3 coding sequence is TGCGCCAGCACCCTGCGAGGAGCGAGGGATGAGCAGTTCTTC. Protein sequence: CASTLRGARDEQFF.